This T cell receptor (beta chain) derives from a study of shared clonotypes between healthy human individuals (dated by TCRdb to 2019 to 2021). About the full investigation: The cohort comprised two women and three men aged 18 to 49 years. To estimate repertoire size and how much clonotypes are shared between individuals, the study performed deep sequencing of blood TCR repertoires from 4 to 6 healthy adults. Between about 0.85 and 9.5 billion PBMCs per donor were obtained by leukapheresis. To increase sequencing depth and limit assay-specific biases, different laboratories used diverse techniques to prepare libraries and sequence TCR repertoires. For each donor, CD4 naive and CD4 memory were each run on three plates, CD8 naive on two plates, and CD8 memory on one plate.

From a lookup of the germline V gene, CDR1 and CDR2 are SGHTA and FQGNSA. CDR3 length: 15 amino acids, cysteine to phenylalanine. Only CDR3 DNA is held: 45 bases, read in frame from base 1. V is pruned by 3 bases and J by 5 bases, leaving 7 bases of the junction without a gene match. Overall study results and their limits: Larger estimated clonotype richness was generally found for naive subsets than for memory subsets. Because the study included only a small number of donors, the genetic and exposure-history diversity represented was limited. About 5% of naive CD4, approximately 3.7% of naive CD8, approximately 2.2% of memory CD4, and about 0.4% of memory CD8 clonotypes were shared across four donors. Sampling was restricted to blood, and TCR repertoires in tissue are likely to differ from TCR repertoires in blood. Based on pairwise subsampling, the degree of clonotype sharing among donors was expected to be affected by sequencing depth. Compared with non-shared clonotypes, the clonotypes found in all four sorted-subset donors had higher generation probabilities. Rarefaction of sorted-subset datasets indicated incomplete sequencing despite the large sequencing depth.

This clone showed up just once. No cognate antigen has been identified for it. No clone much larger than this one lies a single base away; base qualities are absent. TCR CDR3 regions were amplified from genomic DNA by multiplex PCR using the deep immunoSEQ assay. For each cell subset, the extracted genomic DNA was distributed evenly across all wells of several immunoSEQ 96-well plates, and each plate served as one replicate. For sorted subsets, around 200 ng genomic DNA, equal to some 30,000 T cell genomes, was loaded into each replicate PCR. The purified libraries were quantified using a Qubit 3.0 fluorometer, sized with a Bioanalyzer 2100, and then quantified again using the KAPA Library Quantification kit. Every immunoSEQ 96-well plate was sequenced on a dedicated single-read 150-cycle Illumina NextSeq 550 flow cell. In the authors' own workflow: Because the immunoSEQ output included only junctional sequences and no quality scores, the filtering could not be the same as the filtering used for full-length reads. Sequences were annotated with PyIR, a Python wrapper for IgBLAST v1.9, using IMGT germline references to assign V/J genes and CDR3. Any read was removed if the V/J assignment was weak (E-value above 1e-6), the CDR3 was missing, or the read contained stop codons, out-of-frame junctions, or ambiguous translated residues. V3J clonotypes were defined as sequences sharing an identical inferred V gene, J gene, and CDR3 amino acid sequence. To compute the percentage overlap between repertoires, the number of shared unique clonotypes was divided by the size of the smaller repertoire. Richness of each repertoire was evaluated using RTK rarefaction, the Chao1 estimator, and Recon v2.1 estimates of unobserved clonotypes. For all TCRbeta clonotypes obtained by the gDNA method from a handful of donors, generation probabilities were computed with OLGA. TCRdb limited this immuneACCESS table to in-frame rearrangements with V and J called. A share of clones is missing; checked studies link under half to unresolved V genes, and the rest is unexplained. Clonal size and the V and J genes are those of that table, whereas D and trimming came from the DNA. Here the sample has under 1,900,000 clones; 98% occur a single time. Clones ranked in the top ten supply 0.36% of the sample.

The donors were healthy, HIV-negative adults who had no recently reported acute infections or vaccinations. Only Caucasian adults living in Nashville, Tennessee, USA were represented among the donors. CD4+ T cells were enriched by magnetic negative selection, after which naive cells were positively selected on CD45RA and the negative fraction was taken as the memory subset. Blood was collected by leukapheresis, and PBMCs were isolated by Ficoll-Histopaque density gradient centrifugation and then cryopreserved in liquid nitrogen vapor phase. Purity and quantity of every magnetically sorted T cell population were checked by analytical flow cytometry. From each sorted fraction, genomic DNA was isolated and quantified by UV absorbance on a Nanodrop 2000c.

This clonotype was sampled from a man aged 30-40 years in good health. Sequenced sample: naive CD4+ T cells sorted from blood. The cell subset or site label for this specimen denotes: CD45RA+ positively selected. The chain is encoded by TRBV7-2 joined to TRBJ1-5; 7 junctional bases match TRBD1. For the CDR3, the sequence is CASSFGLGQYQPQHF. In nucleotides, the sequence is TGTGCCAGCAGCTTTGGGTTGGGACAGTATCAGCCCCAGCATTTT.